This T cell receptor (beta chain) originates from a study of CD8 T cells in Susac syndrome. The authors reverse transcribed about 0.45 to 1 ug RNA with random hexamers. TCRdb re-called the immunoSEQ multiplex PCR reads through MiXCR, storing one row per CDR3 protein. This table has 95,000 to 150,000 distinct CDR3 sequences, nearly 96% appearing once. The CDR3 length is 16 residues. V was cut by 0 bases and J by 2 bases, with 13 bases left in between. V gene TRBV23-1 combines with J gene TRBJ2-5; possibly TRBD1 for D (6 bases). TRBV23-1 is filed as an ORF, its function uncertain. This clonotype originated in a human donor with Susac syndrome. Specimen: CD4+ T cells from PBMCs. The CDR3 sequence: CASSQSPGHHQETQYF. CDR3 sequence (DNA): TGCGCCAGCAGTCAATCACCGGGACACCATCAAGAGACCCAGTACTTC.